What follows are 2 T cell receptor beta chains derived from one specimen sequenced in a study of T-cell memory formation after mild COVID-19 (dated by TCRdb to 2020 to 2022). Library generation was performed with 5' RACE. These reads were obtained on an Illumina NovaSeq 6000. The public reads were reprocessed in TCRdb via fastp at Q25 and MiXCR, keeping in-frame beta chains. Every entry covers one CDR3 protein and lists the most common genes and DNA from its rows. The sample table contains around 190,000 distinct CDR3 sequences; only one count was recorded for approximately 17% of them. 3% to 4.5% of the sample goes to the ten largest clones. The sample taken for sequencing was PBMCs or a T cell subset sorted from them (not recorded which). The receptors originated from a man aged 18 to 29 who had mild COVID-19 (a few samples of this study predate the infection). The sample titles of this study are shuffled in the database, so cell type and time point are left out; the donor was told from shared clones.

This clonotype came up a few times. The chain couples TRBV19 to TRBJ2-7; possible D gene TRBD1, 5 bases. The V end lost 9 bases, the J end lost 0 bases, and 12 bases lay between the germline ends. This CDR3 spans 13 amino acids. Germline CDR1 and CDR2: LNHDA and SQIVND (reference sequence). CDR3 loop: CASMTEYSYEQYV. The CDR3 DNA is TGTGCCAGCATGACAGAGTACTCCTACGAGCAGTACGTC.

This clonotype was picked up a small number of times. CDR3 sequence (DNA): TGTGCCAGCAGCTTACTAGCTGGTGAGCAGTTCTTC. Translation gives CASSLLAGEQFF. The chain has TRBV7-9 and TRBJ2-1, with a tentative D call TRBD2 (5 bases). Deletions cut 2 bases from V and 9 bases from J, with 8 bases between. Germline lookup yields CDR1 SEHNR and CDR2 FQNEAQ (reference sequence). CDR3 length: 12 residues.